This T cell receptor beta chain was recorded in a study of T cell repertoires in cytomegalovirus infection. About the study: Both a matching HLA type and CMV infection were indicated by public TCR beta signatures. The study's findings and limits: The ex vivo response was dominated by HLA-C-restricted CMV-specific TCR beta clonotypes. Adding up the frequency of public TCR beta families identified people who carried CMV plus the relevant HLA.

This clonotype was counted at least ten times. Its cognate antigen is unknown. TCRdb processed the reads anew with MiXCR; each CDR3 protein has one entry. The sample lists approximately 1,000,000 distinct CDR3 sequences, roughly 31% seen once, with over 10% in the top ten. Germline V gene data show CDR1 as DFQATT and CDR2 as SNEGSKA (reference sequence). Trimming cost V 2 bases and J 7 bases; bases outside gene matches: 9. This CDR3 has 16 amino acids. Source: cultured CD8+ T cells from PBMCs, taken from culture after CMV antigen stimulation. The genes are TRBV20-1 and TRBJ2-2, with 11 bases that match TRBD1. This TCR came from a human donor in good health (CMV status not recorded). Some clones in this sample may be carry-over from other donors' samples. The CDR3 nucleotides are TGCAGTGCTAGACTCCCGGGACAGGGGGAGAGCGGGGAGCTGTTTTTT. Protein product: CSARLPGQGESGELFF.